A selection of T cell receptor beta chains follows, all from one sample in a study of identical twins. TCRdb reprocessed the 5' RACE reads via MiXCR and lists one record per CDR3 protein. The table has roughly 350,000 distinct CDR3 sequences, 12% seen once; the top ten hold around 6.9%. The sample was also reused in another study, on yellow fever vaccine responses in identical twins.

The sequenced sample was CD8+ T cells sorted from blood. All receptors derive from a woman aged 18-35 years in good health. The CDR3 runs from the conserved cysteine through the conserved F or W. D genes are given only for firm matches. For some rows the clone size is stated as once, few or many, or as a class when expanded; others skip it.

CDR3 length	clone size	D gene	V gene	J gene	CDR3 DNA	CDR3 protein
14	many	TRBD1	TRBV13	TRBJ2-7	TGTGCCAGCAGCTTAGGCGGGACAGCCTACGAGCAGTACTTC	CASSLGGTAYEQYF
14	many	-	TRBV28	TRBJ2-4	TGTGCCAGCAGGCAAGGGTGGAACAAAAACATTCAGTACTTC	CASRQGWNKNIQYF
15	-	-	TRBV7-6	TRBJ2-5	TGTGCCAGCAGCTTAGCGATAGCAGTAAGGGAGACCCAGTACTTC	CASSLAIAVRETQYF
17	-	TRBD2	TRBV12-5	TRBJ2-2	TGTGCTAGTGGTTTGTTCTCGGCTAGCGGGGGGGCTGAGGAGCTGTTTTTT	CASGLFSASGGAEELFF
14	many	-	TRBV29-1	TRBJ2-1	TGCAGCGTGGGCCGGGCCCAGATGAACAATGAGCAGTTCTTC	CSVGRAQMNNEQFF
18	-	TRBD1	TRBV7-8	TRBJ2-6	TGTGCCAGCAGCTTTTTGGGACAGGGGGCGTCTGGGGCCAACGTCCTGACTTTC	CASSFLGQGASGANVLTF
14	many	TRBD1	TRBV25-1	TRBJ1-5	TGTGCCAGCAGTTACAGGGGGAAGGATCAGCCCCAGCATTTT	CASSYRGKDQPQHF
14	few	-	TRBV27	TRBJ2-1	TGTGCCAGCCGAGACAGAAGCTCCTACAATGAGCAGTTCTTC	CASRDRSSYNEQFF
13	few	-	TRBV3-1	TRBJ2-3	TGTGCCAGCTACGAGAGCGGGACAGATACGCAGTATTTT	CASYESGTDTQYF
16	few	-	TRBV4-1	TRBJ2-2	TGCGCCAGCAGCCAAGAGGAATCAACGAACACCGGGGAGCTGTTTTTT	CASSQEESTNTGELFF
15	-	-	TRBV12-2	TRBJ1-6	TGTGCAAGTCGCTTTAGGGTTCCTTATAATTCACCCCTCCACTTT	CASRFRVPYNSPLHF
13	many	-	TRBV20-1	TRBJ1-1	TGCAGTGCTAGAGACGTCAGCTCAGGGGTAACTTTCTTT	CSARDVSSGVTFF
17	-	TRBD1	TRBV5-1	TRBJ2-1	TGCGCCAGCAGCCTCGAAACCGGGACAGGGGGTATGAATGAGCAGTTCTTC	CASSLETGTGGMNEQFF
16	many	-	TRBV20-1	TRBJ2-1	TGCAGTGCTAGAGATCGGGACTGGCGCCGCTACAATGAGCAGTTCTTC	CSARDRDWRRYNEQFF
14	few	TRBD2	TRBV6-1	TRBJ2-1	TGTGCCACCGGGACTAGCGGGCCCTACAATGAGCAGTTCTTC	CATGTSGPYNEQFF
16	-	-	TRBV28	TRBJ2-2	TGTGCCAGCAGTTTCATAGAACCCTTCCGGACCGGGGAGCTGTTTTTT	CASSFIEPFRTGELFF
15	few	-	TRBV28	TRBJ1-5	TGTGCCAGCAGCCGCTGGACAGAAAGCAATCAGCCCCAGCATTTT	CASSRWTESNQPQHF
15	few	TRBD1	TRBV5-6	TRBJ2-5	TGTGCCAGCAGCCGGTGGGACAGGGTGGAGGAGACCCAGTACTTC	CASSRWDRVEETQYF
15	-	-	TRBV29-1	TRBJ2-1	TGCAGCGTTGGACAGGTCCAACGAGCCTACAATGAGCAGTTCTTC	CSVGQVQRAYNEQFF
14	many	-	TRBV12-3/TRBV12-4	TRBJ1-1	TGTGCCAGCAGTTTCGGTCCCTCAAACACTGAAGCTTTCTTT	CASSFGPSNTEAFF
18	-	TRBD2	TRBV20-1	TRBJ2-7	TGCAGTGCTAGAGATCTGGCTAGCGGGAGTGGAGACTCCTACGAGCAGTACTTC	CSARDLASGSGDSYEQYF
16	-	-	TRBV6-1	TRBJ2-1	TGTGCCAGCAGAGACCACCGGGGGGCCCCCCGCAATGAGCAGTTCTTC	CASRDHRGAPRNEQFF
16	-	TRBD1	TRBV4-1	TRBJ2-7	TGCGCCAGCAGCCAAGTGCTTGGACAGGTTGGCCACGAGCAGTACTTC	CASSQVLGQVGHEQYF
10	-	-	TRBV29-1	TRBJ1-1	TGCAGCGTTGGGGGTTCTGAAGCTTTCTTT	CSVGGSEAFF
15	few	-	TRBV3-2	TRBJ2-1	TGTGCCAGCAGCCTCCTAGCGGGAGTGGTAAATGAGCAGTTCTTC	CASSLLAGVVNEQFF
13	many	-	TRBV27	TRBJ2-5	TGTGCCAGCAGTTTATCCCCACAAGAGACCCAGTACTTC	CASSLSPQETQYF
15	many	-	TRBV14	TRBJ2-1	TGTGCCAGCAGCCCCGTGGGGGGGCCCTACAATGAGCAGTTCTTC	CASSPVGGPYNEQFF
12	few	-	TRBV12-3/TRBV12-4	TRBJ2-7	TGTGCCAGCAGTTTCGGTGGGAACGAGCAGTACTTC	CASSFGGNEQYF
13	-	-	TRBV20-1	TRBJ2-2	TGCAGTGCTAATCGGGGCGGCACCGGGGAGCTGTTTTTT	CSANRGGTGELFF
17	-	-	TRBV21-1	TRBJ2-2	TGTGCCAGCAGCAAAGCGCATCGGGTGCCGAACACCGGGGAGCTGTTTTTT	CASSKAHRVPNTGELFF
14	-	TRBD2	TRBV5-8	TRBJ2-7	TGTGCCAGCAGCTTACTAGCGGAGTACTACGAGCAGTACTTC	CASSLLAEYYEQYF
14	many	TRBD1	TRBV6-1	TRBJ2-3	TGTGCCAGCAGTGAGGGGACAGGGGCAGATACGCAGTATTTT	CASSEGTGADTQYF
15	few	TRBD1	TRBV29-1	TRBJ1-1	TGCAGCGTTGAAGGACAGGGGGCAGATGGCACTGAAGCTTTCTTT	CSVEGQGADGTEAFF
14	-	-	TRBV28	TRBJ1-5	TGTGCCAGCAGTGGTACACGGAGGATAAAGCCCCAGCATTTT	CASSGTRRIKPQHF
18	few	-	TRBV5-6	TRBJ2-1	TGTGCCAGCAGCTTGGTATTGTTAGGAAAAATGGGATACAATGAGCAGTTCTTC	CASSLVLLGKMGYNEQFF
15	few	-	TRBV11-2	TRBJ2-5	TGTGCCAGCAGCGAAAGCGGAATACTCCAAGAGACCCAGTACTTC	CASSESGILQETQYF
14	many	-	TRBV12-3/TRBV12-4	TRBJ2-3	TGTGCCAGCAGCCTCCCGACTCTCAGCGATACGCAGTATTTT	CASSLPTLSDTQYF